This T cell receptor (beta chain) originates from a study of metastatic and nonmetastatic thyroid tumors. Study details: Samples came from malignant and benign thyroid patients, and repertoires were compared across blood and tumor or nodule tissue. General study findings and limits: Benign nodules reportedly had significantly lower TCR beta diversity than malignant thyroid tumors in blood and tumor.

Per the original data handling: Clinicopathological groups of papillary thyroid cancer showed CDR3 differences that were used to build a distant-metastasis classifier. TCRdb re-clonotyped the PCR reads through MiXCR. In this record, the V and J calls reflect TCRdb's handling and not the investigators' own analysis. In the table there are about 89,000 clones, 9.5% to 15% of which are singletons. No treatment of any kind had been given to any patient before thyroid surgery. Germline CDR1 is LGHDT and CDR2 is YNNKEL (reference sequence). The V and J ends lost 3 bases and 7 bases respectively, with 16 bases between them. This CDR3 has 15 residues. This clone appeared many times. What it recognizes is unknown.

The origin of this receptor is a female donor with papillary thyroid cancer or a benign thyroid nodule (not recorded which). Some clones in this sample may be carry-over from other donors' samples. This chain uses TRBV3-1 with TRBJ2-1; a weak D match, TRBD2 (5 bases). Sequencing was carried out using tumor tissue. This chain's CDR3 is CASSQGWWELNEQFF. CDR3 sequence (DNA): TGTGCCAGCAGCCAGGGGTGGTGGGAGTTAAATGAGCAGTTCTTC.